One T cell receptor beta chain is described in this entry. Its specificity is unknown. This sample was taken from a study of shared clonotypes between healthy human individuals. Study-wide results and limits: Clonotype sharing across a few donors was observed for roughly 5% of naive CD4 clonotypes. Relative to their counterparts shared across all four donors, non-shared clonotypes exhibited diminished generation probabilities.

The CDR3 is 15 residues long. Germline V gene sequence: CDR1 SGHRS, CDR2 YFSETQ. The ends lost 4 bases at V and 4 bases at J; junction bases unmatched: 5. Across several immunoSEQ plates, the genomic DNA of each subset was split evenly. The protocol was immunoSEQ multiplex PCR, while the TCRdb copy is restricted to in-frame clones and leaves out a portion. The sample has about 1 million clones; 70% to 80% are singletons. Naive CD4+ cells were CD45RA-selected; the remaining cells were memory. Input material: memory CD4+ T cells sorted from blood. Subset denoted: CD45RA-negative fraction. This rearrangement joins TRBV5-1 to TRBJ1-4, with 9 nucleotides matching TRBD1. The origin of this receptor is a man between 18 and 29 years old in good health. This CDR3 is CASSEGQGLNEKLFF. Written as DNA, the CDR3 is TGCGCCAGCAGCGAAGGACAGGGGCTTAATGAAAAACTGTTTTTT.